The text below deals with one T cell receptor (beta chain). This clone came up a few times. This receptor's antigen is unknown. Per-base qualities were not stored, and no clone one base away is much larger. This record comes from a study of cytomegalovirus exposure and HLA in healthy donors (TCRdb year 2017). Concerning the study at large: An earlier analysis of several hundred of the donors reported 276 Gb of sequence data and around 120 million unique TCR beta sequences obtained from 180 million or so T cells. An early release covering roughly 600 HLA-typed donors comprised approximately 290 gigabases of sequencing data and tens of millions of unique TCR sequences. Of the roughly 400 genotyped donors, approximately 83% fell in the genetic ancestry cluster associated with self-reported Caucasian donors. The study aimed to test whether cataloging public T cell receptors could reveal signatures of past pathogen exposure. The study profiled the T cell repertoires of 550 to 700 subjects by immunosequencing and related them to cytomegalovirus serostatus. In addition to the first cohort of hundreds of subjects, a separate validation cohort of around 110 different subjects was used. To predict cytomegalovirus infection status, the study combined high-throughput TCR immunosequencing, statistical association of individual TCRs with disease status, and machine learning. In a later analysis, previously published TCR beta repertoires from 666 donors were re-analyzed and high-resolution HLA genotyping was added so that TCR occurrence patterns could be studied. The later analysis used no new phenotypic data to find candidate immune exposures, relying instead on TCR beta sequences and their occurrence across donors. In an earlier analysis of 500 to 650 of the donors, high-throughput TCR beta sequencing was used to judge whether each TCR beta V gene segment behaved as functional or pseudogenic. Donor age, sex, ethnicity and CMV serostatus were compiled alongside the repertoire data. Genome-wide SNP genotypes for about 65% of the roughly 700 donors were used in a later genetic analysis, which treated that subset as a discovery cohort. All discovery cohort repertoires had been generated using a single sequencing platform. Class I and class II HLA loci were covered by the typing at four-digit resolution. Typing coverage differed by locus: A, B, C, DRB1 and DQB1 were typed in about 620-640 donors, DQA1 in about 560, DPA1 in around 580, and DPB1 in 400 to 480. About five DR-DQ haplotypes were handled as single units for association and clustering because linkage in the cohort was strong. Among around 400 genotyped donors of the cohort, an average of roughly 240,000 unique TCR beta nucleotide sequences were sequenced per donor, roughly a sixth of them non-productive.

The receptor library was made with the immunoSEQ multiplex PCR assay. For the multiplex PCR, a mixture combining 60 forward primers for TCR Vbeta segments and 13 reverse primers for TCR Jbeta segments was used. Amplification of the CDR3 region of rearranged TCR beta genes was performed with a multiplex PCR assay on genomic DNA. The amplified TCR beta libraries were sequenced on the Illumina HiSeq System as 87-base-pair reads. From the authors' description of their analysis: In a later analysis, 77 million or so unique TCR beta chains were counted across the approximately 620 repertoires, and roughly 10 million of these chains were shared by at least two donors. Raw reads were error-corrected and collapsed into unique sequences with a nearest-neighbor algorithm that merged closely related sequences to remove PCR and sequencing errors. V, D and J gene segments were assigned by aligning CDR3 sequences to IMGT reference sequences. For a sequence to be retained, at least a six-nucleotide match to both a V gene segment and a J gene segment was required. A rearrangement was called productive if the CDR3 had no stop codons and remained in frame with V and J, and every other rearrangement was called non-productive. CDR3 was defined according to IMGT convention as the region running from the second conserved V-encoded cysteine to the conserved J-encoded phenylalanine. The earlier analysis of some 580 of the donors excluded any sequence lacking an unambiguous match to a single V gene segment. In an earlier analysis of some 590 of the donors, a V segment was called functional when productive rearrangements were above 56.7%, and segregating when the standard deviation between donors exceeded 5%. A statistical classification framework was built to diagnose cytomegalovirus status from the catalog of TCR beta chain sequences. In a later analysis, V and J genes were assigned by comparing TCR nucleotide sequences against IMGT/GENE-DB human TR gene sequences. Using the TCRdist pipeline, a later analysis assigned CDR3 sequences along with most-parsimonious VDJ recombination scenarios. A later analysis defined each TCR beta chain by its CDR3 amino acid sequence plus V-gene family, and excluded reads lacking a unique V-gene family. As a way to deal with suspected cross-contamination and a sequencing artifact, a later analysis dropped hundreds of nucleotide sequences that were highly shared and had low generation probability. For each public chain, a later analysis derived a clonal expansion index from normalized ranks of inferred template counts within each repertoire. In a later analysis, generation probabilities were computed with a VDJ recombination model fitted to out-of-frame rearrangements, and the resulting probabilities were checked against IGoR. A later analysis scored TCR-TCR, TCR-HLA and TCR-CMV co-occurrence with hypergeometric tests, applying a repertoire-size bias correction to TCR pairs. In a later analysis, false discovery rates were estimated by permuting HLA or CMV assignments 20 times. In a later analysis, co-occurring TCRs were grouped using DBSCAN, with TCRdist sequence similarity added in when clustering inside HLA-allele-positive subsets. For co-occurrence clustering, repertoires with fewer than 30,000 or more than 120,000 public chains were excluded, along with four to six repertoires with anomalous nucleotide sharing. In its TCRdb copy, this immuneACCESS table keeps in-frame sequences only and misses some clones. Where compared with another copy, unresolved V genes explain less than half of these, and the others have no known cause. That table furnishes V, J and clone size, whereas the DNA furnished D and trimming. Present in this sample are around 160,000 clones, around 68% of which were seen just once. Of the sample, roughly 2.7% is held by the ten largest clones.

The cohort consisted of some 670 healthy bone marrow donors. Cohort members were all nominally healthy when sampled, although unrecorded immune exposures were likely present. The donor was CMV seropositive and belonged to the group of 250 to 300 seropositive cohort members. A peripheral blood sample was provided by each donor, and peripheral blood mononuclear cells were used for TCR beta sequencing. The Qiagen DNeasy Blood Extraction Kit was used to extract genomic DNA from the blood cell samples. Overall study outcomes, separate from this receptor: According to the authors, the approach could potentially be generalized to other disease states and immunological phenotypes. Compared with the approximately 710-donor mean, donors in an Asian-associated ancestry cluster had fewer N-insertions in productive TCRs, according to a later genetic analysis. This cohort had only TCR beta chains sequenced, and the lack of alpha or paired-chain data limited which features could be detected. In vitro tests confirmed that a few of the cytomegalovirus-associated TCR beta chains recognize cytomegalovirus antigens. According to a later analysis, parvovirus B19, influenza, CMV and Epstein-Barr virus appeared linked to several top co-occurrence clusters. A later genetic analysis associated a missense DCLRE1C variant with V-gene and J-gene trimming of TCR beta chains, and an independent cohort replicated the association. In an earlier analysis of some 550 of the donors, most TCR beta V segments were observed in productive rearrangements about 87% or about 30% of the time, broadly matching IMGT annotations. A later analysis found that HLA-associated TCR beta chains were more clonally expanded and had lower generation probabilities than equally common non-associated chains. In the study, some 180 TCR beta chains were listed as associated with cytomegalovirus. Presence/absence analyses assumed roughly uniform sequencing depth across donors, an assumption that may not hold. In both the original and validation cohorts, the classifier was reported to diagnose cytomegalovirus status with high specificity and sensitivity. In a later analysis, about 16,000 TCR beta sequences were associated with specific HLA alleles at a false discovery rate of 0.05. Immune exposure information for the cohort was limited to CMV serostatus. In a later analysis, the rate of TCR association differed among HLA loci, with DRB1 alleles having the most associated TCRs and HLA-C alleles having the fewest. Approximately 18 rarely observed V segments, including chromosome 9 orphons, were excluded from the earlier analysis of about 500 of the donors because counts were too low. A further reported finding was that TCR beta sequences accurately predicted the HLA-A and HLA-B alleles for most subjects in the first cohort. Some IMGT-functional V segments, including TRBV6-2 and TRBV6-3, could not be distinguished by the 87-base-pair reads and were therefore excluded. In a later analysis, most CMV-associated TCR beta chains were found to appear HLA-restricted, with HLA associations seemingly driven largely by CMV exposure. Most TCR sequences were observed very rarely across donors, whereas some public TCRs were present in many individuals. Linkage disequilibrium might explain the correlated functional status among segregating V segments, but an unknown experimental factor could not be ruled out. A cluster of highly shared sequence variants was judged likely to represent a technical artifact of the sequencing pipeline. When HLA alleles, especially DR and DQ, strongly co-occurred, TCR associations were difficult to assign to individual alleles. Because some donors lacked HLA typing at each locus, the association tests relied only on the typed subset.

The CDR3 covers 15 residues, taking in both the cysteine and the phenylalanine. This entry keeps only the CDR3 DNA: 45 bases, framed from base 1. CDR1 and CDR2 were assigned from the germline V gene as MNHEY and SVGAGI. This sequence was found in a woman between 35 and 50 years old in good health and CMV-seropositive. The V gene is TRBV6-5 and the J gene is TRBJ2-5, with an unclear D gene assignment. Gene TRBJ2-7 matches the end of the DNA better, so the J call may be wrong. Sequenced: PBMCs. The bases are TGTGCCAGCAGTTACGATGGGCAGAGCTCCTACGAGCAGTACTTC. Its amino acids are CASSYDGQSSYEQYF.